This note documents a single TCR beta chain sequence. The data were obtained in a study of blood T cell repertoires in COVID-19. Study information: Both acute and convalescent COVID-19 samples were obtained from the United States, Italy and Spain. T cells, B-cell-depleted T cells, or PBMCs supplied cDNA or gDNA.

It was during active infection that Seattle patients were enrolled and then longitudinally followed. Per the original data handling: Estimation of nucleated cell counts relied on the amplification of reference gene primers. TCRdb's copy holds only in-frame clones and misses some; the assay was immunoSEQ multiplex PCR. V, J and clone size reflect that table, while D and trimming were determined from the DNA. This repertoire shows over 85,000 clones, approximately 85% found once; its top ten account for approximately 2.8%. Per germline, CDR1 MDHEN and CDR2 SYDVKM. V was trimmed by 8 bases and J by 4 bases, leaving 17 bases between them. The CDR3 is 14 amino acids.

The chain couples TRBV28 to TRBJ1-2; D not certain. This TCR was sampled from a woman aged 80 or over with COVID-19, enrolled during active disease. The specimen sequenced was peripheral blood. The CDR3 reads CASVRSTAGYGYTF. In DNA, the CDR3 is TGTGCCAGCGTACGATCGACGGCAGGCTATGGCTACACCTTC.